These 27 T cell receptor beta chains originate from one sample sequenced in a study of blood T cell repertoires in COVID-19. Measured with immunoSEQ multiplex PCR; TCRdb has only the in-frame clones, and not every one. The sample lists 150,000 to 200,000 clones, approximately 90% seen once, with 7% in the top ten. The sequenced material came from peripheral blood. Receptors originate from a woman aged 80 or over in a cohort sampled during active or convalescent COVID-19.

This clone was seen once. The V and J genes are TRBV29-1 and TRBJ1-4; D may be TRBD1 (5 bases). From germline, CDR1 is SQVTM and CDR2 ANQGSEA. The V gene lost 7 bases and the J gene lost 5 bases, with 20 bases spanning the gap. This CDR3 comprises 15 residues. The CDR3 coding sequence is TGCAGCGCGGACATCAGGGCTGGGGCGAATGAAAAACTGTTTTTT. This codes for CSADIRAGANEKLFF.

This chain connects TRBV5-1 to TRBJ1-4; D gene ambiguous. V shed 9 bases and J shed 3 bases, with 21 bases lying between them. This CDR3 spans 16 amino acids. In germline, CDR1 is SGHRS, CDR2 YFSETQ. The CDR3, as DNA: TGCGCCACCCGAGGAGGAGTGAAACTTGCTAATGAAAAACTGTTTTTT. Translation gives CATRGGVKLANEKLFF.

This clone was seen just once. The genes are TRBV11-3 and TRBJ2-7; tentatively, D is TRBD2 (6 bases). CDR3 length: 14 residues. Germline loops: CDR1 SGHNT, CDR2 YENEEA. V lost 5 bases and J lost 3, with 14 bases in between. The CDR3 here is CASSQGLTYYEQYF. CDR3 coding DNA: TGTGCCAGCAGCCAAGGACTAACCTACTACGAGCAGTACTTC.

The chain carries TRBV6-5 and TRBJ1-1; 10 nucleotides line up with TRBD1. Trimming took 7 bases from V and 5 from J; bases not matched to a gene: 7. Germline V gene data show CDR1 as MNHEY and CDR2 as SVGAGI. The length of the CDR3 is 14 residues. The CDR3 nucleotides are TGTGCCAGCACCAAGACAGGGGGCAGAACTGAAGCTTTCTTT. Translating gives CASTKTGGRTEAFF.

The chain uses TRBV5-1 and TRBJ2-5, with D possibly being TRBD2 (5 bases). Germline V gives CDR1 SGHRS, CDR2 YFSETQ. The V end was cut by 1 base, the J end by 5 bases, with 15 bases between. CDR3 size: 15 residues. CDR3 sequence: CASSLSTGIGETQYF. The DNA of the CDR3 is TGCGCCAGCAGCTTGAGCACGGGGATTGGGGAGACCCAGTACTTC.

In its sample, this clone was seen once. This chain joins TRBV2 and TRBJ2-3; 7 bases map to TRBD1. Germline V CDR1 and CDR2: SNHLY, FYNNEI. The CDR3 runs to 14 residues. In nucleotides, the CDR3 is TGTGCGGGCGGAAAAGGGGGCTATGGAGATACGCAGTATTTT. This encodes CAGGKGGYGDTQYF.

CDR3 DNA sequence: TGTGCCAGCAGTAGGGGGTCCCCACAAGAGACCCAGTACTTC. This encodes CASSRGSPQETQYF. The genes are TRBV6-2 or TRBV6-3 and TRBJ2-5; TRBD1 might be the D (6 bases). V was clipped by 5 bases and J by 2 bases, with 12 bases between them. Per the germline V gene, CDR1 is MNHEY and CDR2 is SVGEGT. This CDR3 is built from 14 residues.

V and J are TRBV3-1 (or the pseudogene TRBV3-2) and TRBJ1-6; D is unresolved. V was clipped by 6 bases and J by 5 bases, with 8 bases between them. The CDR3 totals 13 residues. The germline gives CDR1 LGHDT, CDR2 YNNKEL (reference sequence). CDR3 amino acids: CASREINNSPLHF. The CDR3, as DNA: TGTGCCAGCAGGGAGATAAATAATTCACCCCTCCACTTT.

This clone showed up just once. The rearrangement links TRBV5-1 to TRBJ2-1, with 13 bases that match TRBD2. The germline V gene encodes CDR1 SGHRS and CDR2 YFSETQ. V was pared by 4 bases and J by 14 bases, with 18 bases of the junction left unmatched. This CDR3 is 17 amino acids long. CDR3 bases: TGCGCCAGCAGCCAAATCGAACTAGCGGGAGGGCCCGCTTGGAAGTTCTTC. Translating gives CASSQIELAGGPAWKFF.

V gene TRBV7-2 combines with J gene TRBJ1-2, with D perhaps matching TRBD1 (5 bases). The CDR3 loop spans 14 amino acids. Trimming pared 3 bases from V and 8 bases from J, leaving 16 bases between. Germline V gene data show CDR1 as SGHTA and CDR2 as FQGNSA. This CDR3 is CASSLGGSEGGYTF. The CDR3 DNA follows: TGTGCCAGCAGCTTGGGGGGTAGCGAGGGAGGCTACACCTTC.

This chain connects TRBV18 to TRBJ2-5, with a possible D match to TRBD2 (6 bases). This CDR3 is 15 amino acids long. Germline CDR1 KGHSH, CDR2 LQKENI. Between the trimmed V and J ends, which lost 6 bases and 0 bases, there was a span of 14 bases. This CDR3 is CASSGSAGNQETQYF. As DNA, the CDR3 is TGTGCCAGCTCCGGCTCGGCGGGGAACCAAGAGACCCAGTACTTC.

This clone appeared a few times. The rearrangement links TRBV7-6 to TRBJ2-1, with 11 bases that match TRBD1. J was trimmed by 9 bases and V by 4 bases; bases with no gene match: 5. The length of the CDR3 is 14 residues. Germline V CDR1 and CDR2: SGHVS, FNYEAQ. The CDR3 region is CASSSQGTGGEQFF. DNA of the CDR3: TGTGCCAGCAGCTCCCAAGGGACAGGGGGTGAGCAGTTCTTC.

This rearrangement joins TRBV14 to TRBJ1-1; D is unclear. CDR1 is SGHDN and CDR2 is FVKESK in the germline V gene. This CDR3 is 16 amino acids long. V shed 1 base and J shed 1 base, with 13 bases lying between them. The CDR3 nucleotides read TGTGCCAGCAGCCAAGTTGGCGGCGGGGAGAACACTGAAGCTTTCTTT. The encoded protein is CASSQVGGGENTEAFF.

This chain connects TRBV11-2 to TRBJ1-6, with 7 nucleotides matching TRBD1. The germline CDR1 and CDR2 sequences are SGHAT and FQNNGV. The trim removed 4 bases at V and 6 bases at J, leaving 6 bases unmatched. The CDR3 length is 15 residues. The DNA of the CDR3 is TGTGCCAGCAGCTCGACAGGGACGGGTAATTCACCCCTCCACTTT. Protein product: CASSSTGTGNSPLHF.

The chain is built from TRBV19 and TRBJ1-5; weak D call: TRBD1 (5 bases). Trimming removed 3 bases at V and 0 bases at J, with 9 bases between. CDR1 is LNHDA, CDR2 SQIVND, per germline (reference sequence). The CDR3 consists of 15 residues. CDR3 amino acids: CASSMAGISNQPQHF. CDR3 sequence (DNA): TGTGCCAGTAGTATGGCAGGGATTAGCAATCAGCCCCAGCATTTT.

This chain connects TRBV12-5 to TRBJ2-7, with D possibly matching TRBD1 (7 bases). V lost 4 bases and J 5 bases, leaving 21 bases between the germline ends. This CDR3 region has 16 residues. In germline, CDR1 is LGHNT, CDR2 FRNRAP. CDR3 DNA sequence: TGTGCTAGTGGTTCAGACAGGGTTAAGCGGGTTAACGAGCAGTACGTC. Its protein product is CASGSDRVKRVNEQYV.

This rearrangement joins TRBV6-5 to TRBJ2-4, with TRBD1 as a possible D gene (5 bases). The CDR3 consists of 16 residues. Germline-derived CDR1 and CDR2 are MNHEY and SVGAGI. Deletions cut 2 bases from V and 0 bases from J, with 11 bases between. The DNA of the CDR3 is TGTGCCAGCAGTTACCAGGACAACCTAGCCAAAAACATTCAGTACTTC. It is translated as CASSYQDNLAKNIQYF.

The chain is built from TRBV18 and TRBJ1-2; the D gene is possibly TRBD1 (5 bases). Germline assignment: CDR1 KGHSH and CDR2 LQKENI. This CDR3 has 16 amino acids. Trimming left V 0 bases short and J 6 bases short, with 17 bases between. This CDR3 is CASSPPAGGRRDGYTF. The CDR3 nucleotides read TGTGCCAGCTCACCACCTGCCGGGGGTCGGAGAGATGGCTACACCTTC.

The chain employs TRBV19 and TRBJ2-1, with TRBD2 matching over 12 bases. The V gene end was trimmed by 3 bases and the J gene end by 3 bases; junction bases not matched to a gene: 12. CDR3 length: 19 amino acids. Germline CDR1 and CDR2: LNHDA and SQIVND (reference sequence). In DNA, the CDR3 is TGTGCCAGTAGTATGGCTAGCGGGGGGGCTCTAAGCATCTACAATGAGCAGTTCTTC. Protein: CASSMASGGALSIYNEQFF.

The rearrangement links TRBV18 to TRBJ1-4; 10 bases line up with TRBD1. Per germline, CDR1 KGHSH and CDR2 LQKENI. The ends lost 0 bases at V and 8 bases at J; junction bases unmatched: 3. This CDR3 has 15 amino acids. The CDR3 sequence is CASSPPGQGWEKLFF. The CDR3 DNA sequence: TGTGCCAGCTCACCACCGGGACAGGGGTGGGAAAAACTGTTTTTT.

The gene calls are TRBV10-3 and TRBJ1-1; TRBD1 agrees at 8 bases. Trimming cost V 6 bases and J 0 bases; bases outside gene matches: 12. This CDR3 region has 17 residues. Germline loops: CDR1 ENHRY, CDR2 SYGVKD. For the CDR3, the DNA is TGTGCCATCAGATCGCAGGGGGCGAGAGGCATGAACACTGAAGCTTTCTTT. It translates to CAIRSQGARGMNTEAFF.

The chain is built from TRBV15 and TRBJ2-1, with D perhaps matching TRBD2 (5 bases). CDR1 LNHNV and CDR2 YYDKDF come from the germline V gene (reference sequence). This CDR3 has 14 residues. The V end lost 9 bases, the J end lost 4 bases, and 16 bases lay between the germline ends. CDR3 in DNA: TGTGCCACTAAGGGCGGACTCTATTACAATGAGCAGTTCTTC. Encoded protein: CATKGGLYYNEQFF. Based on the CDR3 plus reference TRBV15 and TRBJ2-1, the full variable domain is DAMVIQNPRYQVTQFGKPVTLSCSQTLNHNVMYWYQQKSSQAPKLLFHYYDKDFNNEADTPDNFQSRRPNTSFCFLDIRSPGLGDTAMYLCATKGGLYYNEQFFGPGTRLTVL.

This chain uses TRBV2 with TRBJ2-1, with D perhaps TRBD2 (5 bases). CDR3 length: 14 amino acids. CDR1 and CDR2 (germline): SNHLY, FYNNEI. V lost 6 bases and J 0 bases, leaving 9 bases between the germline ends. The CDR3 loop is CASSPGVSYNEQFF. The CDR3 DNA sequence: TGTGCCAGCAGCCCCGGGGTCTCCTACAATGAGCAGTTCTTC.

V and J are TRBV19 and TRBJ1-2, with D unresolved. The CDR3 loop spans 13 amino acids. Trimming stripped 1 base from V and 8 bases from J, with 11 bases between. Per germline, CDR1 LNHDA and CDR2 SQIVND (reference sequence). CDR3 DNA: TGTGCCAGTAGTATAGTACAAGGAGGAGGCTACACCTTC. It yields the protein CASSIVQGGGYTF.

This sequence joins TRBV5-1 and TRBJ2-1; perhaps TRBD2 as D (7 bases). Germline V lookup: CDR1 SGHRS, CDR2 YFSETQ. Trimming took off 0 bases at V and 7 bases at J, with 11 bases between the two ends. This CDR3 region has 14 residues. CDR3: CASSLDGGRNEQFF. DNA for the CDR3: TGCGCCAGCAGCTTGGACGGGGGGCGGAATGAGCAGTTCTTC.

V gene TRBV4-3 combines with J gene TRBJ2-3; the D gene is possibly TRBD2 (6 bases). The CDR3 covers 18 residues. The germline V and J ends were trimmed by 0 bases and 4 bases, with 20 bases remaining between them. Germline loops: CDR1 LGHNA, CDR2 YSLEER. The CDR3 bases are TGCGCCAGCAGCCAAGATCGGCGGCGGGGCGCGGCCCCAGATACGCAGTATTTT. Translation gives CASSQDRRRGAAPDTQYF.

This rearrangement joins TRBV6-2 or TRBV6-3 to TRBJ2-7, with 9 bases matching TRBD2. The CDR3 runs 13 residues. Per germline, CDR1 MNHEY and CDR2 SVGEGT. The junction had 4 bases not matched to a gene; V was cut back by 4 bases and J by 6 bases. The CDR3 here is CASSLSGRPEQYV. The CDR3 bases are TGTGCCAGCAGTTTGAGCGGGAGGCCCGAGCAGTACGTC.